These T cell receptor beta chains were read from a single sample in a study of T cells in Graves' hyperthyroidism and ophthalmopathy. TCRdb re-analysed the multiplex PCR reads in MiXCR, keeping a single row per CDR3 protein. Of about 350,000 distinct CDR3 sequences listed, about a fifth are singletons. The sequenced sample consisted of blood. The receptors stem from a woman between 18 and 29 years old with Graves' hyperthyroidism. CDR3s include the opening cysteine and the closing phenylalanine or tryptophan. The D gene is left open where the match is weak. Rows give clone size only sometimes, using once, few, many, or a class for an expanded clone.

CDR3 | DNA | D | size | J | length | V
CSARLAGGPRETQYF | TGCAGTGCTAGGCTAGCGGGGGGGCCGCGAGAGACCCAGTACTTC | TRBD2 | many | TRBJ2-5 | 15 | TRBV20-1
CASSRGGQNTEAFF | TGTGCCAGCAGCCGGGGCGGTCAGAACACTGAAGCTTTCTTT | - | many | TRBJ1-1 | 14 | TRBV9
CSAYGGMNTEAFF | TGCAGCGCCTACGGGGGAATGAACACTGAAGCTTTCTTT | - | many | TRBJ1-1 | 13 | TRBV20-1
CASKGAGNTEAFF | TGTGCCAGCAAAGGGGCAGGGAACACTGAAGCTTTCTTT | - | many | TRBJ1-1 | 13 | TRBV6-1
CSARQGTGELFF | TGCAGTGCTAGGCAGGGCACCGGGGAGCTGTTTTTT | - | many | TRBJ2-2 | 12 | TRBV20-1
CASTQDRTNTEAFF | TGCGCCAGCACCCAGGACAGGACGAACACTGAAGCTTTCTTT | TRBD1 | many | TRBJ1-1 | 14 | TRBV5-1
CATYGGSNTGELFF | TGTGCCACATACGGGGGGTCGAACACCGGGGAGCTGTTTTTT | TRBD2 | many | TRBJ2-2 | 14 | TRBV10-3
CASSLTGQGNNQPQHF | TGTGCCAGCAGTTTAACGGGACAGGGCAACAATCAGCCCCAGCATTTT | TRBD1 | many | TRBJ1-5 | 16 | TRBV27
CASRPGQQTQETQYF | TGCGCCAGCAGACCGGGACAGCAAACTCAAGAGACCCAGTACTTC | TRBD1 | many | TRBJ2-5 | 15 | TRBV10-2
CASTRSKTRGVQPQHF | TGTGCCAGCACCCGCAGTAAAACAAGAGGGGTTCAGCCCCAGCATTTT | - | many | TRBJ1-5 | 16 | TRBV6-1
CASSYLRTGIDYNSPLHF | TGTGCCAGCAGTTACCTCCGGACAGGGATCGATTATAATTCACCCCTCCACTTT | TRBD1 | once | TRBJ1-6 | 18 | TRBV6-2/TRBV6-3
CASSLDRLGEQYF | TGTGCCAGCAGCTTAGACCGGCTTGGGGAGCAGTACTTC | - | many | TRBJ2-7 | 13 | TRBV11-2
CASSEVRGIQETQYF | TGTGCCAGCAGTGAAGTGAGGGGCATACAAGAGACCCAGTACTTC | - | - | TRBJ2-5 | 15 | TRBV6-1
CASSLAPARRNTEAFF | TGTGCCAGCAGCTTGGCGCCGGCCAGAAGGAACACTGAAGCTTTCTTT | - | - | TRBJ1-1 | 16 | TRBV5-5
CASKIQGGAKNIQYF | TGTGCCAGCAAAATTCAGGGGGGGGCCAAAAACATTCAGTACTTC | - | few | TRBJ2-4 | 15 | TRBV28
CASAPGGVGAEAFF | TGTGCCAGCGCGCCCGGTGGAGTTGGGGCTGAAGCTTTCTTT | - | - | TRBJ1-1 | 14 | TRBV11-2
CASSYGPGQGPGELFF | TGTGCCAGCAGTTACGGGCCGGGGCAGGGGCCCGGGGAGCTGTTTTTT | - | many | TRBJ2-2 | 16 | TRBV6-2/TRBV6-3
CAWSRGGRETQYF | TGTGCCTGGTCACGGGGGGGTAGAGAGACCCAGTACTTC | TRBD2 | few | TRBJ2-5 | 13 | TRBV30
CASSGEAGQDGYTF | TGTGCCAGCAGTGGGGAGGCAGGCCAAGATGGCTACACCTTC | - | many | TRBJ1-2 | 14 | TRBV2
CASSERGTLGVNEQFF | TGTGCCAGCAGTGAAAGGGGGACCCTAGGGGTCAATGAGCAGTTCTTC | - | - | TRBJ2-1 | 16 | TRBV2
CSAREWGWSNQPQHF | TGCAGTGCTAGAGAGTGGGGGTGGAGCAATCAGCCCCAGCATTTT | - | many | TRBJ1-5 | 15 | TRBV20-1
CASRLKPDSYSYEQYF | TGTGCCAGCAGACTCAAACCCGACAGCTACTCCTACGAGCAGTACTTC | - | many | TRBJ2-7 | 16 | TRBV6-1
CASSYTRGANTGELFF | TGTGCCAGCAGCTACACCAGGGGCGCGAACACCGGGGAGCTGTTTTTT | - | - | TRBJ2-2 | 16 | TRBV11-2
CASSRDSQNTEAFF | TGTGCCAGCAGCCGTGACAGCCAAAACACTGAAGCTTTCTTT | - | many | TRBJ1-1 | 14 | TRBV11-3
CASSLAFGEQYF | TGCGCCAGCAGCTTGGCCTTTGGGGAGCAGTACTTC | - | few | TRBJ2-7 | 12 | TRBV5-1
CSAREVLVRGETQYF | TGCAGTGCTAGAGAGGTCCTAGTCCGGGGAGAGACCCAGTACTTC | - | - | TRBJ2-5 | 15 | TRBV20-1
CSVLGGAEAFF | TGCAGCGTTCTGGGGGGGGCTGAAGCTTTCTTT | - | many | TRBJ1-1 | 11 | TRBV29-1
CASSASNEQYF | TGTGCCAGCAGTGCTAGTAATGAGCAGTACTTC | - | many | TRBJ2-7 | 11 | TRBV2
CASSSSADTEAFF | TGTGCCAGCAGCTCTAGTGCGGACACTGAAGCTTTCTTT | - | - | TRBJ1-1 | 13 | TRBV11-1
CASSAGEHTEAFF | TGTGCCAGCAGTGCGGGGGAACACACTGAAGCTTTCTTT | - | many | TRBJ1-1 | 13 | TRBV6-1
CASSQGITIYF | TGTGCCAGCAGCCAAGGGATTACCATATATTTT | - | many | TRBJ1-3 | 11 | TRBV7-9
CASSLDRPRATVRYEQYF | TGTGCCAGCAGCTTAGATCGCCCCAGGGCCACCGTCCGATACGAGCAGTACTTC | - | many | TRBJ2-7 | 18 | TRBV11-2
CASNLAGGTQETQYF | TGCGCCAGCAATCTAGCGGGGGGCACTCAAGAGACCCAGTACTTC | TRBD2 | few | TRBJ2-5 | 15 | TRBV5-1
CATSEDRSYGYTF | TGTGCCACCAGTGAGGACAGGAGCTATGGCTACACCTTC | TRBD1 | many | TRBJ1-2 | 13 | TRBV24-1
CASSFHTILHQETQYF | TGCGCCAGCAGCTTCCATACCATACTCCACCAAGAGACCCAGTACTTC | - | many | TRBJ2-5 | 16 | TRBV4-1
CASSYGGDGPYEQYF | TGTGCCAGCAGTTACGGGGGGGACGGACCCTACGAGCAGTACTTC | TRBD2 | many | TRBJ2-7 | 15 | TRBV6-2/TRBV6-3
CATSQGSYGYTF | TGTGCCACCAGTCAGGGGAGTTATGGCTACACCTTC | - | many | TRBJ1-2 | 12 | TRBV24-1
CASSYSKPSRSTIYF | TGTGCCAGCAGTTACTCGAAGCCCTCAAGAAGCACCATATATTTT | - | many | TRBJ1-3 | 15 | TRBV6-5
CASSSREADTQETQYF | TGTGCCAGCAGTTCCCGGGAAGCGGACACTCAAGAGACCCAGTACTTC | - | many | TRBJ2-5 | 16 | TRBV28
CASSIDSRGNYGYTF | TGTGCCAGCAGTATAGACAGCCGGGGTAACTATGGCTACACCTTC | - | - | TRBJ1-2 | 15 | TRBV28
CASSFLRMGMNTEAFF | TGTGCCAGCAGCTTCCTCCGGATGGGAATGAACACTGAAGCTTTCTTT | - | - | TRBJ1-1 | 16 | TRBV11-1
CASSLGGPNTIYF | TGTGCCAGCAGTTTGGGGGGCCCGAACACCATATATTTT | - | many | TRBJ1-3 | 13 | TRBV12-3/TRBV12-4
CSALTTTGNTIYF | TGCAGTGCCCTGACAACTACTGGAAACACCATATATTTT | - | many | TRBJ1-3 | 13 | TRBV20-1
CASSMVRERDYGYTF | TGTGCCAGCAGTATGGTCCGGGAGCGAGACTATGGCTACACCTTC | - | many | TRBJ1-2 | 15 | TRBV28
CASSEEGNTRNYGYTF | TGTGCCAGCAGTGAAGAAGGGAACACTCGTAACTATGGCTACACCTTC | - | many | TRBJ1-2 | 16 | TRBV2
CVTTPVGFGETQYF | TGTGTCACCACCCCCGTCGGGTTTGGAGAGACCCAGTACTTC | - | - | TRBJ2-5 | 14 | TRBV6-4
CASSAGDRAKVDTEAFF | TGTGCCAGCAGTGCGGGGGACAGGGCGAAGGTGGACACTGAAGCTTTCTTT | TRBD1 | many | TRBJ1-1 | 17 | TRBV2
CASTPRRSADAFF | TGTGCCAGCACCCCGAGACGGTCGGCTGACGCTTTCTTT | - | - | TRBJ1-1 | 13 | TRBV12-3/TRBV12-4
CASSPGQGDFDNQPQHF | TGTGCCAGCAGTCCGGGACAGGGGGACTTCGATAATCAGCCCCAGCATTTT | TRBD1 | many | TRBJ1-5 | 17 | TRBV6-4
CASSSDRGRYGYTF | TGCGCCAGCAGTTCCGACAGGGGGCGATATGGCTACACCTTC | TRBD1 | - | TRBJ1-2 | 14 | TRBV12-3/TRBV12-4
CAGRGSSTGELFF | TGTGCCGGCCGGGGGTCGAGCACCGGGGAGCTGTTTTTT | - | once | TRBJ2-2 | 13 | TRBV28